The 19 T cell receptor beta chains below were found in one sample sequenced in a study of PD-1 blockade in classical Hodgkin lymphoma. Every patient relapsed after autologous stem cell transplantation, and brentuximab vedotin exposure varied. Clones were sequenced by immunoSEQ multiplex PCR, and TCRdb holds only the in-frame ones, with some missing. The table has about 97,000 clones, roughly 88% seen once. The sequenced sample was peripheral blood mononuclear cells (PBMCs), obtained at baseline. The source of these receptors is a human donor with classical Hodgkin lymphoma.

This clone was detected once. The V gene is TRBV19, the J gene TRBJ2-7; unclear D gene. V gave up 8 bases and J gave up 2 bases, with 13 bases separating them. The CDR3 extends over 13 amino acids. Germline V CDR1 and CDR2: LNHDA, SQIVND (reference sequence). The CDR3 region has the DNA TGTGCCAGTTCCGGGCCTAAGACCTACGAGCAGTACTTC. Its translation is CASSGPKTYEQYF.

The chain carries TRBV30 and TRBJ1-3; the D is unclear. V lost 4 bases and J 0 bases, leaving 7 bases between the germline ends. Per the germline V gene, CDR1 is GTSNPN and CDR2 is SVGIG (reference sequence). There are 13 residues in the CDR3. CDR3 protein: CAWKAGSGNTIYF. CDR3 bases: TGTGCCTGGAAAGCGGGCTCTGGAAACACCATATATTTT.

J is TRBJ2-7 and V is TRBV27, with a tentative D call TRBD1 (7 bases). Germline values: CDR1 MNHEY, CDR2 SMNVEV (reference sequence). This CDR3 region has 13 residues. The ends were cut back, 6 bases at V and 1 base at J, with 10 bases in the middle. The CDR3 DNA follows: TGTGCCAGCAGACAGGGGAGGTCCTACGAGCAGTACTTC. Protein sequence: CASRQGRSYEQYF.

The V gene is TRBV7-2, the J gene TRBJ2-2; 14 nucleotides align to TRBD2. Germline trimming cut 4 bases from V and 8 bases from J; bases unmatched to any gene: 6. The germline V gene encodes CDR1 SGHTA and CDR2 FQGNSA. The CDR3 length is 16 residues. CDR3 protein: CASSSSGLAGGGELFF. The CDR3 DNA reads TGTGCCAGCAGCTCCTCCGGACTAGCGGGAGGTGGGGAGCTGTTTTTT.

The chain employs TRBV20-1 and TRBJ2-1, with D possibly TRBD2 on 5 matching bases. CDR1 is DFQATT, CDR2 SNEGSKA, per germline (reference sequence). The germline V and J ends were trimmed by 5 bases and 4 bases, with 6 bases remaining between them. The CDR3 consists of 11 residues. Here the CDR3 DNA reads TGCAGTGCTCGGGGATACAATGAGCAGTTCTTC. Residues: CSARGYNEQFF.

The rearrangement joins TRBV6-5 to TRBJ2-7; D is possibly TRBD1 (7 bases). The CDR3 has 15 residues. The germline gives CDR1 MNHEY, CDR2 SVGAGI. V lost 2 bases, J lost 1 base, and 12 bases lay in between. The CDR3 loop reads CASSYRAGGSYEQYF. CDR3 DNA: TGTGCCAGCAGTTACCGCGCAGGGGGGTCCTACGAGCAGTACTTC.

This clone was picked up a small number of times. This chain links TRBV5-6 with TRBJ1-2; 10 bases fit TRBD1. CDR1 is SGHDT and CDR2 is YYEEEE in the germline V gene. Trimming at V came to 4 bases and at J to 2 bases, leaving 5 bases not matched to a gene. The CDR3 has 15 residues. CDR3 bases: TGTGCCAGCAGCCCCGACAGGGGGCGAAACTATGGCTACACCTTC. This translates into CASSPDRGRNYGYTF.

The V gene is TRBV6-5, the J gene TRBJ2-7; 10 bases match TRBD2. The J segment lost 4 bases and the V segment lost 7 bases, leaving 4 bases of the junction unmatched. There are 13 residues in the CDR3. The germline CDR1 and CDR2 sequences are MNHEY and SVGAGI. This CDR3 reads CASTPTSGYEQYF. CDR3 DNA sequence: TGTGCCAGCACCCCGACTAGCGGGTACGAGCAGTACTTC.

The table lists this clone with a count of one. V and J are TRBV6-5 and TRBJ2-7, with D tentatively TRBD1 (6 bases). Looked up from germline, CDR1 is MNHEY and CDR2 is SVGAGI. Trimming left V 6 bases short and J 4 bases short, with 7 bases between. This CDR3 contains 11 residues. For the CDR3, the DNA is TGTGCCAGCAGGAGGGGGTACGAGCAGTACTTC. This codes for CASRRGYEQYF.

The V call is TRBV28, the J call TRBJ2-7, with 8 bases identical to TRBD1. The CDR3 is 13 amino acids. Germline V CDR1 and CDR2: MDHEN, SYDVKM. With V trimmed by 7 bases and J by 5 bases, 7 bases remained unmatched. DNA of the CDR3: TGTGCCAGCAAACTGGACAGGGACGACGAGCAGTACTTC. Amino acids: CASKLDRDDEQYF.

This clone was counted once. The rearrangement uses TRBV19 and TRBJ2-2; 8 bases align to TRBD2. The CDR3 has 16 amino acids. The germline gives CDR1 LNHDA, CDR2 SQIVND (reference sequence). Trimming removed 8 bases from V and 4 bases from J; junction bases left unmatched: 12. The CDR3 sequence: CASASGRGTSTGELFF. The CDR3 region has the DNA TGTGCCAGTGCCTCCGGGAGGGGCACTAGCACCGGGGAGCTGTTTTTT.

The rearrangement links TRBV6-6 to TRBJ2-7, with 8 bases matching TRBD2. The junction had 7 bases not matched to a gene; V was cut back by 5 bases and J by 1 base. This CDR3 has 15 amino acids. The germline gives CDR1 MNHNY, CDR2 SVGAGI (reference sequence). The CDR3 coding sequence is TGTGCCAGCAGTGGAGCGGGAGTAGTGTCCTACGAGCAGTACTTC. It specifies CASSGAGVVSYEQYF.

The V and J genes are TRBV5-1 and TRBJ2-5, with TRBD2 identical over 8 bases. The CDR3 is made up of 14 amino acids. The V and J ends lost 1 base and 4 bases, in that order; junction bases with no gene match: 3. Germline V gives CDR1 SGHRS, CDR2 YFSETQ. The CDR3 nucleotides read TGCGCCAGCAGCTTGATGGCGGGAGGAGAGACCCAGTACTTC. Translating it yields CASSLMAGGETQYF.

The V gene is TRBV21-1, the J gene TRBJ1-4; the table assigns TRBD1, which was not confirmed against the DNA. TRBV21-1 is shown as a pseudogene. This CDR3 has 14 amino acids. The CDR3 spells CASSLQGSNEKLFF. For the CDR3, the DNA is TGTGCCAGCAGCTTACAGGGGTCTAATGAAAAACTGTTTTTT.

The V gene is TRBV6-1, the J gene TRBJ2-3, with TRBD2 matching 8 bases. Germline assignment: CDR1 MNHNS and CDR2 SASEGT. CDR3 length equals 17 residues. Germline trimming cut 2 bases from V and 3 bases from J; bases unmatched to any gene: 10. This CDR3 reads CASSELAATGGTDTQYF. CDR3 sequence (DNA): TGTGCCAGCAGTGAACTAGCAGCGACGGGAGGGACAGATACGCAGTATTTT.

This chain connects TRBV27 to TRBJ1-2, with TRBD1 identical over 7 bases. Germline-derived CDR1 and CDR2 are MNHEY and SMNVEV (reference sequence). The CDR3 contains 12 residues. The ends lost 9 bases at V and 4 bases at J; junction bases unmatched: 5. The CDR3: CASWDRSYGYTF. The CDR3 DNA is TGTGCCAGTTGGGACAGATCCTATGGCTACACCTTC.

The chain joins TRBV4-2 to TRBJ2-2; 7 bases fit TRBD2. The V gene's germline CDR1 is LGHNA and CDR2 YNFKEQ. The CDR3 extends over 15 amino acids. V dropped 4 bases and J dropped 1; count of bases not matched to a gene: 3. For the CDR3, the DNA is TGTGCCAGCAGCCCCGCTAGCGGGAACACCGGGGAGCTGTTTTTT. Amino acids: CASSPASGNTGELFF.

The chain joins TRBV10-1 to TRBJ2-1; D is unresolved. The CDR3 has 11 amino acids. CDR1 and CDR2 from the germline V gene are WNHNN and SYGVQD (reference sequence). The V end lost 10 bases, the J end lost 5 bases, and 9 bases lay between the germline ends. CDR3 residues: CANDRDNEQFF. DNA for the CDR3: TGCGCCAACGACCGTGACAATGAGCAGTTCTTC.

The rearrangement joins TRBV2 to TRBJ2-3; 8 bases map to TRBD2. CDR1 is SNHLY and CDR2 is FYNNEI in the germline V gene. This CDR3 comprises 14 residues. Germline trimming cut 8 bases from V and 2 bases from J; bases unmatched to any gene: 6. The CDR3 nucleotides read TGTGCCAGCGAACTAGCGGCAAACACAGATACGCAGTATTTT. It specifies CASELAANTDTQYF.